The subject of this entry is one T cell receptor beta chain. This CDR3 is 15 amino acids long. Losses at the gene ends were 0 bases for V and 8 bases for J; bases not matched to a gene: 10. CDR1 is SGHRS, CDR2 YFSETQ, per germline. The repertoire was sequenced with immunoSEQ multiplex PCR; TCRdb's copy has only in-frame clones and lacks some. The sample yields fewer than 400,000 clones, roughly nine tenths seen once. These data originate in a study of blood T cell repertoires in COVID-19. Sequenced input: PBMCs or T cells enriched from blood (not recorded which). The gene calls are TRBV5-1 and TRBJ1-2; 7 bases map to TRBD1. This TCR came from a woman aged 25 to 45 who had recovered from COVID-19. The CDR3 bases are TGCGCCAGCAGCTTGGGAAAGGGGGCCGTGTCGGGCTACACCTTC. Translated, it gives CASSLGKGAVSGYTF.